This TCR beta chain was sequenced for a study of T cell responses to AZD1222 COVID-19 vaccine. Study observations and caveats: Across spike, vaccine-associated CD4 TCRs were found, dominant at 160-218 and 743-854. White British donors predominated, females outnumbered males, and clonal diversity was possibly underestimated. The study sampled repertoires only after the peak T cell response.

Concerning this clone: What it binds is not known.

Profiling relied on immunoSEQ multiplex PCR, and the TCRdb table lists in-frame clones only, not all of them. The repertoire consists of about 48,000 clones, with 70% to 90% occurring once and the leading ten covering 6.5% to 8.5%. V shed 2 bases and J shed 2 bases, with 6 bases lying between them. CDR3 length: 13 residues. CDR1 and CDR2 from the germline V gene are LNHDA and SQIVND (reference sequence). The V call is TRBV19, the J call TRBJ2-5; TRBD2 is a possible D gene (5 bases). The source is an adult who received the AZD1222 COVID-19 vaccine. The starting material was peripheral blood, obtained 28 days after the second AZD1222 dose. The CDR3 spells CASSIRGQETQYF. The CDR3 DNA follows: TGTGCCAGTAGTATACGAGGGCAAGAGACCCAGTACTTC.